A single TCR beta chain is shown here with its context. This entry is derived from a study of response to subunit inactivated influenza vaccine. V was clipped by 6 bases and J by 11 bases, with 19 bases between them. Germline lookup yields CDR1 SGHTA and CDR2 FQGNSA. The CDR3 is 13 residues long. In TCRdb, the RT-PCR reads were re-called with MiXCR into one record per CDR3 protein. The top ten clones hold approximately 12% of a sample with more than 400,000 distinct CDR3 sequences, around 9.9% of them seen once. The material sequenced was PBMCs from blood, taken 45 days after vaccination. The sequence came from a man aged 50 to 59 who received an inactivated influenza vaccine. This chain joins TRBV7-2 and TRBJ1-1; D is unclear. CDR3 nucleotide sequence: TGTGCCAGCAGACAAAATGTGGCCCGAGGGGCTTTCTTT. This translates into CASRQNVARGAFF.